The T cell receptor beta chain under discussion was sequenced for a study of T cells in Graves' hyperthyroidism and ophthalmopathy. Findings of the study overall: Most expanded thyroid clonotypes above 0.001 also appeared in blood.

There were TCR beta CDR3 regions amplified from RNA transcripts. First-round RT-PCR with HTBI primers amplified the TCR CDR3 region. MiXCR, run by TCRdb on the multiplex PCR reads, gives a single entry per CDR3 protein. The sample consists of approximately 640,000 distinct CDR3 sequences, about 45% of them appearing once. As concerns this clonotype: The antigen remains undetermined. An end of the junction does not agree with germline; a read error may underlie this.

Germline lookup yields CDR1 SGHTA and CDR2 FQGTGA. CDR3 length equals 17 residues. Patients showing uncontrolled infection, other autoimmune disease, pregnancy or lactation were ineligible. The clonotype comes from an adult man with Graves' disease, either hyperthyroidism or ophthalmopathy (not recorded which). The V call is TRBV7-3, the J call TRBJ2-5; 10 bases agree with TRBD2. The specimen was peripheral blood or thyroid tissue (not recorded which). This chain's CDR3 is CASSQEGSGGASETQYF. As DNA, the CDR3 is TGCGCCAGCAGCCAAGAAGGAAGCGGGGGGGCGTCGGAGACCCAGTACTTC.